These T cell receptor beta chains were read from a single sample in a study of blood T cells in healthy people across ages. TCRdb re-derived calls from the 5' RACE reads in MiXCR, one entry per CDR3 protein. The data contain more than 650,000 distinct CDR3 sequences, around 25% of them singletons. The data also belong to a second study, concerning T cells of mothers and their children.

Sample: blood. These receptors were taken from a boy aged 5-17 years in good health. Each CDR3 is given with its conserved first and last residue. D genes are given only for firm matches. Only some rows state a clone size, as once, few, many or a class for expanded clones.

J,D,size,V,DNA,CDR3
TRBJ2-5,.,.,TRBV7-6,TGTGCCAGCAGTCGAGCCCCGGAAGAGACCCAGTACTTC,CASSRAPEETQYF
TRBJ2-5,TRBD2,.,TRBV7-6,TGTGCCAGCAGCTTAGAATCTAGCGGGATGGGGGAGACCCAGTACTTC,CASSLESSGMGETQYF
TRBJ2-7,TRBD1,.,TRBV5-1,TGCGCCACCCGGACAGGGGGCTACGAGCAGTACTTC,CATRTGGYEQYF
TRBJ1-5,.,few,TRBV7-2,TGTGCCAGCAGCTTCTTCGGGAATCAGCCCCAGCATTTT,CASSFFGNQPQHF
TRBJ2-7,TRBD1,.,TRBV12-3/TRBV12-4,TGTGCCAGCAGTCCGGAATTCTGGACAGGACCCCCCGTATACGAGCAGTACTTC,CASSPEFWTGPPVYEQYF
TRBJ2-3,TRBD2,.,TRBV4-1,TGCGCCAGCAGCTCCCCTTTGACTAGCGGGGGGACCACAGATACGCAGTATTTT,CASSSPLTSGGTTDTQYF
TRBJ1-2,.,.,TRBV2,TGTGCCAGCGCTGGAGGGGACTATGGCTACACCTTC,CASAGGDYGYTF
TRBJ1-6,TRBD1,.,TRBV5-1,TGCGCCAGCAGCTTCGGGGACAGGGATAATTCACCCCTCCACTTT,CASSFGDRDNSPLHF
TRBJ2-3,.,.,TRBV11-2,TGTGCCAGCAGCTTACCAGGGAGTTCAGATACGCAGTATTTT,CASSLPGSSDTQYF
TRBJ1-1,.,.,TRBV5-1,TGCGCCAGCAGTGGGGAGAAAGTAGCTTTCTTT,CASSGEKVAFF
TRBJ2-5,.,few,TRBV7-6,TGTGCCAGCAGCACACAGGTCTTACAAGAGACCCAGTACTTC,CASSTQVLQETQYF
TRBJ1-3,.,few,TRBV29-1,TGCAGCGGTGGACACCGGGGGGACACCATATATTTT,CSGGHRGDTIYF
TRBJ2-5,TRBD1,few,TRBV2,TGTGCCAGCCTCCGTTACAGGGGCCAAGAGACCCAGTACTTC,CASLRYRGQETQYF
TRBJ1-4,.,few,TRBV28,TGTGCCAGCAGTTTAGACAGGAGGGGCGGAAAACTGTTTTTT,CASSLDRRGGKLFF
TRBJ2-3,TRBD2,few,TRBV6-6,TGTGCCGTTAGACTAGCGGGATGGGGAGATACGCAGTATTTT,CAVRLAGWGDTQYF
TRBJ2-4,TRBD1,.,TRBV4-1,TGCGCCAGCAGCCAGAACGACAGGGTAACCAAAAACATTCAGTACTTC,CASSQNDRVTKNIQYF